This T cell receptor (beta chain) emerged from a study of T cell responses to AZD1222 COVID-19 vaccine. Study-level information: Whether given at about 4 or about 12 weeks, second doses were pooled.

This clone has more than one count but fewer than ten. Its antigen remains unidentified. Findings of the study overall: In all cases, repertoires were sampled only after the peak T cell response. Clonal diversity may have been underestimated in mostly white British donors.

Germline lookup yields CDR1 LGHNA and CDR2 YNFKEQ. This CDR3 region has 16 residues. The junction had 6 bases not matched to a gene; V was cut back by 0 bases and J by 4 bases. Repertoires were generated with immunoSEQ multiplex PCR, while TCRdb's copy carries only in-frame clones and drops some. The table shows about 100,000 clones, with 80% to 95% occurring only once. This clonotype originated in an adult in good health. The chain is built from TRBV4-2 and TRBJ2-7, with TRBD1 matching over 10 bases. The sample here was peripheral blood, taken on day 0 of AZD1222 vaccination. CDR3: CASSQEGGDRGYEQYF. CDR3 sequence (DNA): TGTGCCAGCAGCCAAGAAGGAGGGGACAGGGGTTACGAGCAGTACTTC.